The next 8 T cell receptor beta chains were all read from a single sample in a study of cytomegalovirus exposure and HLA in healthy donors. The PCR had 60 Vbeta and 13 Jbeta primers. Assay: immunoSEQ multiplex PCR; the TCRdb copy retains only in-frame clones and omits some. The sample contains roughly 150,000 clones, 72% of which appear only once. The material sequenced was PBMCs. These TCRs come from a man aged 35 to 55 in good health and CMV-seronegative.

V and J are TRBV6-6 and TRBJ1-1, with D possibly matching TRBD1 (5 bases). Germline values: CDR1 MNHNY, CDR2 SVGAGI (reference sequence). Trimming cost V 4 bases and J 5 bases, with 14 bases left between them. CDR3 length equals 14 residues. CDR3 DNA sequence: TGTGCCAGCAGTTTTAGACAGACCGATACTGAAGCTTTCTTT. This codes for CASSFRQTDTEAFF.

V and J are TRBV5-4 and TRBJ1-2, with 9 bases aligning to TRBD1. Looked up from germline, CDR1 is SGHNT and CDR2 is YYREEE (reference sequence). The CDR3 sequence is 14 residues long. The trim removed 7 bases at V and 6 bases at J, leaving 10 bases unmatched. CDR3 in DNA: TGTGCCAGCGCCCTTACCGGGACAGGGAATGGCTACACCTTC. The encoded protein is CASALTGTGNGYTF.

The V call is TRBV7-8, the J call TRBJ2-7; D remains unclear. This CDR3 is built from 15 residues. The germline V gene has CDR1 SGHVS and CDR2 FQNEAQ. The V and J ends lost 1 base and 0 bases respectively, with 10 bases between them. CDR3 nucleotide sequence: TGTGCCAGCAGCTTAGTATACACAAGCTCCTACGAGCAGTACTTC. Its protein product is CASSLVYTSSYEQYF.

The chain links TRBV11-2 to TRBJ2-7; 14 nucleotides align to TRBD2. The CDR3 is made up of 16 amino acids. With V trimmed by 1 base and J by 8 bases, 7 bases remained unmatched. Germline-derived CDR1 and CDR2 are SGHAT and FQNNGV. CDR3 bases: TGTGCCAGCAGCTTAGTACAGGGACTAGCGGGAGAGCAGCAGTACTTC. Translation: CASSLVQGLAGEQQYF.

The J gene is TRBJ1-2, the V gene TRBV30, with 7 positions matching TRBD1. After removal of 2 bases from V and 4 bases from J, the junction contained 13 bases not matched to a gene. CDR1 is GTSNPN and CDR2 is SVGIG in the germline V gene (reference sequence). The CDR3 has 16 amino acids. CDR3 coding DNA: TGTGCCTGGAGTAACCCCGGGACAGACTTTACCTATGGCTACACCTTC. Translating it yields CAWSNPGTDFTYGYTF.

The V gene is TRBV5-1, the J gene TRBJ2-5, with TRBD1 matching 8 bases. CDR1 is SGHRS, CDR2 YFSETQ, per germline. With 4 bases clipped from V and 5 bases from J, the junction kept 10 bases outside the gene matches. The CDR3 has 15 residues. In nucleotides, the CDR3 is TGCGCCAGCAGCACGGACAGGGCGGTAATGGAGACCCAGTACTTC. The encoded protein is CASSTDRAVMETQYF.

This sequence joins TRBV2 and TRBJ1-2; perhaps TRBD1 as D (5 bases). Germline V lookup: CDR1 SNHLY, CDR2 FYNNEI. With 3 bases removed from V and 4 bases from J, the gap between germline ends came to 15 bases. The CDR3 consists of 15 residues. As DNA, the CDR3 is TGTGCCAGCAGTGAGGGGAACGGGGGTCCCTATGGCTACACCTTC. Its translation is CASSEGNGGPYGYTF. The full variable domain, in which reference TRBV2 and TRBJ1-2 provide the parts outside the CDR3, is EPEVTQTPSHQVTQMGQEVILRCVPISNHLYFYWYRQILGQKVEFLVSFYNNEISEKSEIFDDQFSVERPDGSNFTLKIRSTKLEDSAMYFCASSEGNGGPYGYTFGSGTRLTVV.

The J gene is TRBJ2-3, the V gene TRBV5-1, with 7 bases that match TRBD1. Looked up from germline, CDR1 is SGHRS and CDR2 is YFSETQ. J gave up 0 bases and V 0 bases, and 4 bases lay outside the gene matches. The CDR3 consists of 16 residues. The CDR3: CASSLEGTASTDTQYF. The DNA for the CDR3 is TGCGCCAGCAGCTTGGAAGGGACAGCTAGCACAGATACGCAGTATTTT.